This T cell receptor beta chain is from a study of blood T cell repertoires in COVID-19. The overall study: COVID-19 samples from acute and convalescent phases originated in the United States, Italy and Spain. Sample material is recorded as cDNA or gDNA derived from T cells, B-cell-depleted T cells, or PBMCs.

In the original workflow: The authors estimated nucleated cell counts from reference gene primer amplification. Produced via immunoSEQ multiplex PCR; TCRdb's table is partial and in-frame only. That table supplies the V and J calls and clone size; D and trimming were determined from the DNA. The profile covers 350,000 to 500,000 clones, with 85% to 90% appearing a single time and 0.8% to 0.9% taken by the ten largest. Trimming left V 6 bases short and J 3 bases short, with 11 bases between. CDR3 length: 13 amino acids. Seattle participants joined during active infection and were tracked over time. The sample consisted of peripheral blood. This sequence originates from a man between 18 and 29 years old with COVID-19, enrolled during active disease. The rearrangement joins TRBV12-3 or TRBV12-4 to TRBJ2-5, with D possibly TRBD2 on 6 matching bases. This CDR3 reads CASSPKREETQYF. The CDR3 DNA reads as TGTGCCAGCAGCCCTAAGCGGGAAGAGACCCAGTACTTC.